Each of the 11 T cell receptor beta chains below was sequenced from the same sample in a study of CD8+CD57+ T cells in acquired aplastic anemia (dated by TCRdb to 2016 to 2018). Expansion of CD8+CD57+ cells had been shown by flow cytometry in the patients chosen for sequencing. Data came from an Illumina HiSeq 2000. Genomic DNA served as template for TCR beta VDJ combination and CDR3 sequence profiling. The raw public reads went through TCRdb reprocessing: fastp at Q25, MiXCR clone calling, in-frame beta chains kept. Identical CDR3 proteins give one entry, which carries the most common genes and DNA. This sample is represented by about 180,000 distinct CDR3 sequences; around 48% of them were singletons. The top ten clones comprise approximately 1% of the sample. The sample comprised sorted CD4+, CD8+, or CD8+CD57+ T cells (not recorded which) from PBMCs. These receptors were obtained from a human donor with aplastic anemia.

V and J are TRBV7-3 and TRBJ2-1; D gene ambiguous. Trimming took off 4 bases at V and 12 bases at J, with 13 bases between the two ends. Germline CDR1 SGHTA, CDR2 FQGTGA. This CDR3 spans 12 amino acids. CDR3 loop: CASSSSSRRQFF. The CDR3 region has the DNA TGTGCCAGCAGCTCTTCCTCTAGAAGGCAGTTCTTC. Full variable domain (remainder filled in from reference TRBV7-3 and TRBJ2-1): GAGVSQTPSNKVTEKGKYVELRCDPISGHTALYWYRQSLGQGPEFLIYFQGTGAADDSGLPNDRFFAVRPEGSVSTLKIQRTERGDSAVYLCASSSSSRRQFFGPGTRLTVL.

This clonotype has only a few counts. This rearrangement joins TRBV7-8 to TRBJ2-7; 9 bases agree with TRBD1. Germline CDR1 reads SGHVS; CDR2 reads FQNEAQ. Unmatched junction bases numbered 2, after V lost 1 base and J lost 4 bases. The CDR3 contains 14 residues. The chain's CDR3 is CASSLGQGVYEQYF. As DNA, the CDR3 is TGTGCCAGCAGCTTAGGACAGGGGGTATACGAGCAGTACTTC.

J is TRBJ2-3 and V is TRBV5-5; D not certain. Germline V CDR1 and CDR2: SGHKS, YYEKEE (reference sequence). Trimming shortened V by 5 bases and J by 2 bases, and 15 bases separated the two germline ends. The CDR3 is made up of 15 amino acids. Here the CDR3 DNA reads TGTGCCAGCAGTGACGGCCGACTCTCCACAGATACGCAGTATTTT. Encoded protein: CASSDGRLSTDTQYF. The full variable domain, in which reference TRBV5-5 and TRBJ2-3 provide the parts outside the CDR3, is DAGVTQSPTHLIKTRGQQVTLRCSPISGHKSVSWYQQVLGQGPQFIFQYYEKEERGRGNFPDRFSARQFPNYSSELNVNALLLGDSALYLCASSDGRLSTDTQYFGPGTRLTVL.

This rearrangement joins TRBV5-8 to TRBJ2-1; a possible D gene is TRBD2 (6 bases). V lost 5 bases to trimming and J lost 12 bases, with 15 bases between them. Germline V gives CDR1 SGHTS, CDR2 YDEGEE. CDR3 length: 12 residues. CDR3 sequence: CASSRGSHSQFF. CDR3 sequence (DNA): TGTGCCAGCAGTCGGGGGAGCCATTCGCAGTTCTTC.

The sample holds many counts of this clonotype. J is TRBJ2-4 and V is TRBV11-2, with 7 positions matching TRBD1. The germline gives CDR1 SGHAT, CDR2 FQNNGV. This CDR3 has 12 amino acids. V shed 5 bases and J 15 bases; nucleotides not matched to a gene: 10. The CDR3 protein is CASSQNTGERYF. CDR3 nucleotide sequence: TGTGCCAGCAGCCAAAACACAGGGGAAAGGTACTTC.

This rearrangement joins TRBV11-3 to TRBJ2-1; 10 nucleotides agree with TRBD2. The trim removed 2 bases at V and 9 bases at J, leaving 4 bases unmatched. This CDR3 region has 14 residues. Germline V gene data show CDR1 as SGHNT and CDR2 as YENEEA. For the CDR3, the DNA is TGTGCCAGCAGCTTAAGCGGGGGGGCCGCTGAGCAGTTCTTC. Translated, it gives CASSLSGGAAEQFF.

This clonotype was found many times. This sequence joins TRBV2 and TRBJ1-5, with no clear D. Trimming cost V 3 bases and J 2 bases, with 5 bases left between them. The germline V gene encodes CDR1 SNHLY and CDR2 FYNNEI. The CDR3 covers 13 residues. As DNA, the CDR3 is TGTGCCAGCAGTGATGTCGGCAATCAGCCCCAGCATTTT. Its translation: CASSDVGNQPQHF.

This chain links TRBV24-1 with TRBJ2-1; 8 bases agree with TRBD2. The CDR3 consists of 15 residues. V was clipped by 4 bases and J by 4 bases; unmatched bases: 5. CDR1 KGHDR and CDR2 SFDVKD come from the germline V gene. The CDR3 bases are TGTGCCACCAGTGACACTAGCGGTTTATACAATGAGCAGTTCTTC. This codes for CATSDTSGLYNEQFF.

At least ten counts were recorded for this clonotype. The chain is built from TRBV3-1 and TRBJ2-7; 8 nucleotides agree with TRBD1. This CDR3 region has 13 residues. Trimming took 4 bases from V and 6 from J; bases not matched to a gene: 5. Germline V gene data show CDR1 as LGHDT and CDR2 as YNNKEL (reference sequence). The CDR3 protein is CASSRGTGGEQYF. In DNA, the CDR3 is TGTGCCAGCAGCCGGGGCACAGGGGGCGAGCAGTACTTC.

The V and J genes are TRBV29-1 and TRBJ2-5, with D possibly matching TRBD2 (5 bases). V lost 4 bases and J 0 bases, leaving 15 bases between the germline ends. Germline assignment: CDR1 SQVTM and CDR2 ANQGSEA. The CDR3 covers 15 residues. The CDR3 here is CSVVLSGGYQETQYF. The DNA for the CDR3 is TGCAGCGTTGTTCTGAGTGGCGGGTACCAAGAGACCCAGTACTTC.

The genes are TRBV29-1 and TRBJ1-5, with no clear D. Germline lookup yields CDR1 SQVTM and CDR2 ANQGSEA. This CDR3 contains 13 residues. Trimming pared 5 bases from V and 0 bases from J, leaving 8 bases between. The CDR3 nucleotides read TGCAGCGTTCGGGATTATAGCAATCAGCCCCAGCATTTT. It translates to CSVRDYSNQPQHF. Together with reference TRBV29-1 and TRBJ1-5, the CDR3 gives the full variable domain: SAVISQKPSRDICQRGTSLTIQCQVDSQVTMMFWYRQQPGQSLTLIATANQGSEATYESGFVIDKFPISRPNLTFSTLTVSNMSPEDSSIYLCSVRDYSNQPQHFGDGTRLSIL.